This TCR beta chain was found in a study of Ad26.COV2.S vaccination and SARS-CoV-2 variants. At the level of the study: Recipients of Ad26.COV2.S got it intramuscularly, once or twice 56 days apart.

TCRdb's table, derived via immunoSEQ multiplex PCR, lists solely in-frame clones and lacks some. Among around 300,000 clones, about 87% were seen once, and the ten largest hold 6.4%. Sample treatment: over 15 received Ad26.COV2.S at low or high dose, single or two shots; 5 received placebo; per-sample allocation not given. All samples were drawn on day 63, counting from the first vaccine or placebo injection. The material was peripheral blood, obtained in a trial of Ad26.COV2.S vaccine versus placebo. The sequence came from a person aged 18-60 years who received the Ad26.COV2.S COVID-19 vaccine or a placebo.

The CDR3 loop is CASSLISTGGGANVLTF. CDR3 bases: TGTGCCAGCAGTTTGATCTCAACGGGTGGCGGGGCCAACGTCCTGACTTTC. This sequence joins TRBV27 and TRBJ2-6, with no clear D. This CDR3 spans 17 amino acids. Trimming shortened V by 3 bases and J by 4 bases, and 16 bases separated the two germline ends. Per germline, CDR1 MNHEY and CDR2 SMNVEV (reference sequence).